The 14 T cell receptor beta chains below come from one sample, sequenced in a study of control samples from healthy donors and cancer patients (dated by TCRdb to about 2020). The library was generated by the immunoSEQ multiplex PCR assay. TCRdb re-hosts the immuneACCESS table, in-frame sequences only. Its copies lack some clones; in the studies checked, an unresolved V gene accounts for under half of them, and the cause for the rest is not known. This sample lists 90,000 to 150,000 clones; about 91% were detected once. In total, the top ten clones hold around 3.3% of the sample. Sequenced input: blood. These receptor sequences come from a man aged 35-49 years in good health.

V is TRBV9 and J is TRBJ1-1, with D perhaps matching TRBD1 (5 bases). Per germline, CDR1 SGDLS and CDR2 YYNGEE. V lost 0 bases, J lost 5 bases, and 11 bases lay in between. There are 14 residues in the CDR3. The CDR3 coding sequence is TGTGCCAGCAGCGTAGCTACGGGGCGGACTGAAGCTTTCTTT. Translation gives CASSVATGRTEAFF.

The V call is TRBV7-2, the J call TRBJ1-4; tentative D call: TRBD1 (6 bases). The ends were cut back, 2 bases at V and 8 bases at J, with 12 bases in the middle. Germline CDR1 SGHTA, CDR2 FQGNSA. The CDR3 totals 14 residues. This CDR3 is CASSLTGTREKLFF. As DNA, the CDR3 is TGTGCCAGCAGCTTAACAGGGACTCGAGAAAAACTGTTTTTT.

The chain is built from TRBV18 and TRBJ2-7; no reliable D call. CDR3 length equals 13 residues. Germline CDR1 reads KGHSH; CDR2 reads LQKENI. With 0 bases removed from V and 4 bases from J, the gap between germline ends came to 7 bases. CDR3: CASSPPQGYEQYF. The CDR3 nucleotides read TGTGCCAGCTCACCACCCCAAGGGTACGAGCAGTACTTC. The full variable domain, in which reference TRBV18 and TRBJ2-7 provide the parts outside the CDR3, is NAGVMQNPRHLVRRRGQEARLRCSPMKGHSHVYWYRQLPEEGLKFMVYLQKENIIDESGMPKERFSAEFPKEGPSILRIQQVVRGDSAAYFCASSPPQGYEQYFGPGTRLTVT.

The J gene is TRBJ1-5, the V gene TRBV24-1; D gene unclear. CDR1 and CDR2 from the germline V gene are KGHDR and SFDVKD. V lost 3 bases and J 5 bases, leaving 10 bases between the germline ends. The CDR3 contains 14 residues. The CDR3: CATSDPRGDQPQHF. CDR3 coding DNA: TGTGCCACCAGTGATCCTCGAGGTGATCAGCCCCAGCATTTT.

The chain combines TRBV7-8 with TRBJ1-6, with D possibly TRBD1 on 6 matching bases. CDR1 is SGHVS, CDR2 FQNEAQ, per germline. V was pared by 8 bases and J by 0 bases, with 14 bases between. This CDR3 is built from 16 residues. CDR3 DNA sequence: TGTGCCAGCCTCAGATCGGACAGCTCCTATAATTCACCCCTCCACTTT. It encodes CASLRSDSSYNSPLHF.

The chain employs TRBV3-1 (or the pseudogene TRBV3-2) and TRBJ1-6; D is uncertain. Germline V lookup: CDR1 LGHDT, CDR2 YNNKEL (reference sequence). Trimming removed 0 bases at V and 7 bases at J, with 10 bases between. This CDR3 region has 15 residues. The CDR3 DNA follows: TGTGCCAGCAGCCAAGAGAGAAGAACCAATTCACCCCTCCACTTT. Protein: CASSQERRTNSPLHF.

This rearrangement joins TRBV30 to TRBJ1-1; D perhaps matches TRBD1 (5 bases). The CDR3 has 13 residues. The germline CDR1 and CDR2 sequences are GTSNPN and SVGIG (reference sequence). Trimming shortened V by 0 bases and J by 6 bases, and 11 bases separated the two germline ends. The CDR3 nucleotides are TGTGCCTGGAGTGTACTCCGGGGCTCTGAAGCTTTCTTT. Translated, it gives CAWSVLRGSEAFF.

This chain joins TRBV4-3 and TRBJ2-7, with TRBD1 matching 8 bases. V shed 1 base, J shed 0 bases, and the junction held 5 bases outside the gene matches. The CDR3 covers 16 residues. Germline V gives CDR1 LGHNA, CDR2 YSLEER. The CDR3 DNA sequence: TGCGCCAGCAGCCAAGGCGCAGGGGGCCTCTCCTACGAGCAGTACTTC. Translating gives CASSQGAGGLSYEQYF.

The chain combines TRBV6-1 with TRBJ1-2; no definite D call. V was shortened by 5 bases and J by 3 bases, with 16 bases between the two germline ends. There are 15 residues in the CDR3. Germline CDR1 reads MNHNS; CDR2 reads SASEGT. The CDR3 region has the DNA TGTGCCAGCAGTCGCCAAGGAGAGGTTGACTATGGCTACACCTTC. Translated, it gives CASSRQGEVDYGYTF.

The sample holds one count of this clone. In nucleotides, the CDR3 is TGTGCCAGCAGCGTCGGGCAGCAGGGCAATGAGCAGTTCTTC. Its protein product is CASSVGQQGNEQFF. The chain is built from TRBV11-2 and TRBJ2-1; a possible D gene is TRBD1 (5 bases). The V end lost 5 bases, the J end lost 6 bases, and 14 bases lay between the germline ends. CDR1 is SGHAT and CDR2 is FQNNGV in the germline V gene. This CDR3 region has 14 residues.

This chain connects TRBV7-6 to TRBJ2-7, with D perhaps matching TRBD1 (6 bases). The CDR3 contains 15 residues. Per the germline V gene, CDR1 is SGHVS and CDR2 is FNYEAQ. V was trimmed by 1 base and J by 5 bases, leaving 15 bases between them. CDR3 protein: CASSLGLGAFDEQYF. CDR3 bases: TGTGCCAGCAGCTTAGGTCTGGGGGCTTTCGACGAGCAGTACTTC.

The V call is TRBV6-6, the J call TRBJ1-1; possibly TRBD1 for D (5 bases). Trimming stripped 2 bases from V and 4 bases from J, with 11 bases between. CDR3 size: 14 residues. Germline-derived CDR1 and CDR2 are MNHNY and SVGAGI (reference sequence). The CDR3 coding sequence is TGTGCCAGCAGTTACAGGGGATTGGGCACTGAAGCTTTCTTT. As protein: CASSYRGLGTEAFF.

The chain has TRBV6-7 and TRBJ2-7; tentative D call: TRBD1 (5 bases). TRBV6-7 falls under the ORF class, with uncertain function. This CDR3 contains 18 residues. V lost 2 bases to trimming and J lost 4 bases, with 24 bases between them. CDR3 region: CASSYPIPRAIFGYEQYF. Here the CDR3 DNA reads TGTGCCAGCAGTTACCCTATCCCCAGGGCTATCTTTGGGTACGAGCAGTACTTC.

This rearrangement joins TRBV30 to TRBJ1-1; D gene ambiguous. CDR1 and CDR2 from the germline V gene are GTSNPN and SVGIG (reference sequence). V lost 2 bases and J 2 bases, leaving 12 bases between the germline ends. The CDR3 runs to 14 residues. The CDR3 DNA follows: TGTGCCTGGAGTTTCAAGGCCCGAAACACTGAAGCTTTCTTT. Translated: CAWSFKARNTEAFF.